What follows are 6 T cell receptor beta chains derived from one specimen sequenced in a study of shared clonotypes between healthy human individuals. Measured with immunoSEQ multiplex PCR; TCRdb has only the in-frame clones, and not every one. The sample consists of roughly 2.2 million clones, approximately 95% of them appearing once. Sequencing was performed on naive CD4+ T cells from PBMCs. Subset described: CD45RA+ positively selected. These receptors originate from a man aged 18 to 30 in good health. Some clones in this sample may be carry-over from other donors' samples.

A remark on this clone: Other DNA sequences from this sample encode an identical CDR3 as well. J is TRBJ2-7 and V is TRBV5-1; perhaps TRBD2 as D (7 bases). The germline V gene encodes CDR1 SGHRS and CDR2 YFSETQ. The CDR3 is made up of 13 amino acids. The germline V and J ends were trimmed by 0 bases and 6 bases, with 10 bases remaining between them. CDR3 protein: CASSLDREGEQYF. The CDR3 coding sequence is TGCGCCAGCAGCTTGGACAGGGAGGGCGAGCAGTACTTC.

CDR3 sequence: CASSLARSYEQYF. The DNA for the CDR3 is TGTGCCAGCAGCTTGGCCAGGAGTTACGAGCAGTACTTC. This chain links TRBV5-7 with TRBJ2-7; no clear D. TRBV5-7 belongs to the ORF category, with a function that is uncertain. V was pared by 0 bases and J by 4 bases, with 8 bases between. The CDR3 sequence is 13 residues long.

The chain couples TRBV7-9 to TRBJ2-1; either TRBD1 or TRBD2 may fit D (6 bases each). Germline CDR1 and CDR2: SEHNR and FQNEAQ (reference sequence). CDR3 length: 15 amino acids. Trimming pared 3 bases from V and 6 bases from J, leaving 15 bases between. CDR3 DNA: TGTGCCAGCAGCTTCTGGGGGGCGCATAGCAATGAGCAGTTCTTC. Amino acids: CASSFWGAHSNEQFF.

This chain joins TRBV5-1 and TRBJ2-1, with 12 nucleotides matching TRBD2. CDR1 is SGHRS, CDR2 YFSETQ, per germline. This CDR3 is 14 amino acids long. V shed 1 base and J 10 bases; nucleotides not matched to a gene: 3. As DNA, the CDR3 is TGCGCCAGCAGCTTGAGACTAGCGGGAGAAGAGCAGTTCTTC. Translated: CASSLRLAGEEQFF.

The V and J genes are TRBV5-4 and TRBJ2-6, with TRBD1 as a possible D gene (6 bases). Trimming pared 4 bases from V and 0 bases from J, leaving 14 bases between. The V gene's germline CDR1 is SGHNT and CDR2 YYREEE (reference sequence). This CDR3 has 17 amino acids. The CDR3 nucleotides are TGTGCCAGCAGCGCCAAGGACAGACCCTCTGGGGCCAACGTCCTGACTTTC. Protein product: CASSAKDRPSGANVLTF. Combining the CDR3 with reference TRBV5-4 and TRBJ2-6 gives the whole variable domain ETGVTQSPTHLIKTRGQQVTLRCSSQSGHNTVSWYQQALGQGPQFIFQYYREEENGRGNFPPRFSGLQFPNYSSELNVNALELDDSALYLCASSAKDRPSGANVLTFGAGSRLTVL.

The CDR3 sequence is CASSYSSQGFNEQYF. The CDR3 nucleotides are TGTGCCAGCAGTTACTCGAGTCAGGGATTCAACGAGCAGTACTTC. The rearrangement joins TRBV6-5 to TRBJ2-7, with D possibly matching TRBD1 (5 bases). The CDR3 spans 15 residues. In germline, CDR1 is MNHEY, CDR2 SVGAGI. Between the trimmed V and J ends, which lost 0 bases and 5 bases, there was a span of 14 bases.